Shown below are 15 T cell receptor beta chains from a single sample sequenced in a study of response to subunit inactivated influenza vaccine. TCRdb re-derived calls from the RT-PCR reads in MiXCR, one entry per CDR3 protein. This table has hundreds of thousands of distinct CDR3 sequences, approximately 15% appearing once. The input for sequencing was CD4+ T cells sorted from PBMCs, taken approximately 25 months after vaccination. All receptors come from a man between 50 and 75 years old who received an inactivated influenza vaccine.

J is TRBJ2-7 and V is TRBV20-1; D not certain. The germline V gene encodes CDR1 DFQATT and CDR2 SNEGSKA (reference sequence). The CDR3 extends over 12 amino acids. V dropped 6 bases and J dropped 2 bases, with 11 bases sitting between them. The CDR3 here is CSADGPTYEQYF. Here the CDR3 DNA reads TGCAGTGCGGACGGCCCTACCTACGAGCAGTACTTC.

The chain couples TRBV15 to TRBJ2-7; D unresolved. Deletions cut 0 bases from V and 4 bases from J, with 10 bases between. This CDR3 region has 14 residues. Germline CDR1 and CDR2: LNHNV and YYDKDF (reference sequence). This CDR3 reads CATSRDWAVYEQYF. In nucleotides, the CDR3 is TGTGCCACCAGCAGAGATTGGGCAGTGTACGAGCAGTACTTC. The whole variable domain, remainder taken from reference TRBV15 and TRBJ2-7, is DAMVIQNPRYQVTQFGKPVTLSCSQTLNHNVMYWYQQKSSQAPKLLFHYYDKDFNNEADTPDNFQSRRPNTSFCFLDIRSPGLGDTAMYLCATSRDWAVYEQYFGPGTRLTVT.

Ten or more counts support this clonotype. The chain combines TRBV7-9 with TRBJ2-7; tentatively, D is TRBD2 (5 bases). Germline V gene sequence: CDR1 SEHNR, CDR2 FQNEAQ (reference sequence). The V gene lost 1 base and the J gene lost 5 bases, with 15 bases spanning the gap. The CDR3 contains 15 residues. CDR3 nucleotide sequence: TGTGCCAGCAGCTTAGGCAGTGGTGGGGAGCACGAGCAGTACTTC. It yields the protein CASSLGSGGEHEQYF.

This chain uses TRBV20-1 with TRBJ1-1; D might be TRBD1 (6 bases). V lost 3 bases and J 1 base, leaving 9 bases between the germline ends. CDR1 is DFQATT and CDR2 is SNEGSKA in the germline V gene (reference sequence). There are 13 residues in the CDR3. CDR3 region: CSASEDRNTEAFF. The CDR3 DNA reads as TGCAGTGCTAGCGAGGACAGGAACACTGAAGCTTTCTTT.

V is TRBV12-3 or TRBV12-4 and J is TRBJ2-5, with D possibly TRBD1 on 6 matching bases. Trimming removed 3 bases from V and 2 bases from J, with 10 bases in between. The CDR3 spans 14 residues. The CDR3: CASSFGTRQETQYF. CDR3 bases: TGTGCCAGCAGTTTCGGGACACGGCAAGAGACCCAGTACTTC.

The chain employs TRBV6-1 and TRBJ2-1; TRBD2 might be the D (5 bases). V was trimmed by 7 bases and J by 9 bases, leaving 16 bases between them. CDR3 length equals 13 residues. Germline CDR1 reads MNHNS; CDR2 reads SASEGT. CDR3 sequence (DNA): TGTGCCAGCAACGAAGTAGAGGGCATTGAGCAGTTCTTC. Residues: CASNEVEGIEQFF.

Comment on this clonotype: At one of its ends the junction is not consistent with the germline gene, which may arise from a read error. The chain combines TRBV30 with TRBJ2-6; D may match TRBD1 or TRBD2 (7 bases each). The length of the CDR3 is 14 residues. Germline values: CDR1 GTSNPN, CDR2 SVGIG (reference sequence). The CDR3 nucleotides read TGTGCCTGTCCAAAGGGGGCGGGGGCCGACGTCCTGACTTTC. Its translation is CACPKGAGADVLTF.

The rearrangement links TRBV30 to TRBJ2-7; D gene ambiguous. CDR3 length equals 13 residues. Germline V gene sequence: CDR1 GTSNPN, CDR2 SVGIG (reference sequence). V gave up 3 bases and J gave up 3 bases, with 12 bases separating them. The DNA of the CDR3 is TGTGCCTGGAGCCTCGGCAGCCTCTACGAGCAGTACTTC. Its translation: CAWSLGSLYEQYF.

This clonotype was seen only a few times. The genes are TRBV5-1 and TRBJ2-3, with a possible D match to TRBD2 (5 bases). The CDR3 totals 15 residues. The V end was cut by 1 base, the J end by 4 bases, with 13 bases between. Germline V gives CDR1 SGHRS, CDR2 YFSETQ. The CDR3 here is CASSLYRTDSDTQYF. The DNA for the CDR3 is TGCGCCAGCAGCTTGTACCGGACTGATTCAGATACGCAGTATTTT.

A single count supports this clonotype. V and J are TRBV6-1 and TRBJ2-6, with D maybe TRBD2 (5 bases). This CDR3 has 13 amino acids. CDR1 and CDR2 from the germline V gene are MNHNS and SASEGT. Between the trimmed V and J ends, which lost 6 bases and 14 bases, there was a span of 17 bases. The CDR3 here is CASRRDNSGILTF. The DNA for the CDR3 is TGTGCCAGCAGACGTGACAACTCCGGGATCCTGACTTTC.

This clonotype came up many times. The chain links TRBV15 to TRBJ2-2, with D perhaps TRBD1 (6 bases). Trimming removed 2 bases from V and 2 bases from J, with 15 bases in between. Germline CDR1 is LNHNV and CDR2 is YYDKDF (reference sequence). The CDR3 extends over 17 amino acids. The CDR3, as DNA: TGTGCCACCAGCAGAAAAGGGCAGGGGCTAAACACCGGGGAGCTGTTTTTT. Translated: CATSRKGQGLNTGELFF.

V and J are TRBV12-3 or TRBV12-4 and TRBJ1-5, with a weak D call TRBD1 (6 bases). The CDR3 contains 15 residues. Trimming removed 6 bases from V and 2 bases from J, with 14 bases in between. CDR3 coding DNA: TGTGCCAGCAGACCTACAGGGACCCGCAATCAGCCCCAGCATTTT. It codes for CASRPTGTRNQPQHF.

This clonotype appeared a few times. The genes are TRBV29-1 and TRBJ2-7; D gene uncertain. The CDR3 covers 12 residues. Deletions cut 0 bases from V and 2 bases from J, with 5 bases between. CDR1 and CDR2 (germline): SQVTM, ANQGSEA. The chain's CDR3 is CSVEDGTYEQYF. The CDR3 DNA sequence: TGCAGCGTTGAAGATGGTACCTACGAGCAGTACTTC.

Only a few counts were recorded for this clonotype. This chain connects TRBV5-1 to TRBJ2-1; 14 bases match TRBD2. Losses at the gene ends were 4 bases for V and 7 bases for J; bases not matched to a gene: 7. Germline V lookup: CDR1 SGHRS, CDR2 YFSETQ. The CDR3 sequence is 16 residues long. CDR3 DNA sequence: TGCGCCAGCAGCCCCGGGACTAGCGGGAGTGTAAATGAGCAGTTCTTC. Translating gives CASSPGTSGSVNEQFF.

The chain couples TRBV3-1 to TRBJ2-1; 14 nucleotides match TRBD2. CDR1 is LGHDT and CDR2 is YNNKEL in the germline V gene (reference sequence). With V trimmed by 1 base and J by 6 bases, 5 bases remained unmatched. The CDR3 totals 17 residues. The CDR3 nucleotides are TGTGCCAGCAGCCAAGGACTAGCGGGAGGGCCAGGCAATGAGCAGTTCTTC. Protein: CASSQGLAGGPGNEQFF.